This record looks at one TCR beta chain sequence and its context. Its antigen is still unknown. The record has no base qualities; no much larger clone is one base away. Participants were included only if at least one PBMC sample before ART initiation and at least two post-ART samples were available. Every participant with HIV received treatment in the United States of America. Before DNA extraction, cryopreserved samples containing about 0.95-10 million PBMC were thawed and washed. At the time of the earliest PBMC sample, participants with HIV were aged between roughly 20 and 54 years. PBMC samples were contributed by each participant from 1-4 timepoints before ART initiation and 2-8 timepoints after ART initiation, with a median of 7 samples. For every participant, serial HIV viral load, CD4+ T-cell count, ART history and demographic data were obtained. Genomic DNA was extracted from unsorted PBMC with a Qiagen kit on a QIAcube, with processing performed in batches of 12 samples.

The data were obtained in a study of long-term antiretroviral therapy in people with HIV (dated by TCRdb to 2021 to 2024). Looking at the study overall: The earliest samples were collected approximately a decade before the 2015 WHO recommendation for immediate ART, a period when ART was typically delayed until CD4 counts fell. A retrospective serial study tested whether ART initiation and durable HIV suppression were associated with changes in peripheral blood TRB repertoire composition and diversity. No cross-contamination during QIAcube processing was seen in test extractions of a monoclonal T-cell line run alongside roughly 30 polyclonal samples. From 25 to 30 adults with confirmed HIV infection, the cohort provided 150 to 200 cryopreserved PBMC samples, gathered serially across a mean of approximately six years (range 1-12). Eleven of the 30 participants with HIV were female.

Study-level results and caveats: Because pre-ART samples had limited cell numbers, unsorted PBMC were profiled rather than sorted CD4+ and CD8+ T cells. A significant increase in TRB diversity was found to be associated with ART initiation, although TRB diversity was observed to remain significantly below that of transplant donor controls even after long-term ART. The samples span the years 2004 to 2017, and the ART regimens used may be less effective than current regimens. At every time point, the repertoire was dominated by expanded TRB clones first identified before ART initiation, although this dominance fluctuated and, in many PLHIV, declined after ART. Inferences about post-ART repertoire changes are limited because no data were available on ART adherence, viral resistance or therapy changes. HIV repertoires had narrower CDR3 length ranges than controls, and the network structure suggested an antigen-experienced repertoire that shifted only slightly toward naive after ART. Since PBMC availability was limited, sequencing covered only the TCR beta chain, with no alpha chain pairing.

Based on the germline V gene, the CDR1 and CDR2 sequences are SGHRS and YFSETQ. The junction shows trimming of 4 bases on V and 2 bases on J, and the gene matches do not reach 3 bases of it. Counted from cysteine to phenylalanine, this CDR3 has 14 amino acids. This entry keeps only the CDR3 DNA: 42 bases, framed from base 1. The immunoSEQ hsTCRB v3.0 assay was used at survey level resolution to sequence the TRB variable region. The targeted TRB sequencing depth was about 40,000-50,000 T-cell genomes per sample. An Illumina MiSeq with a v3 150-cycle kit was used to sequence the pooled TRB libraries. The study's processing was this. Analysis of repertoires was carried out in R inside a reproducible Nextflow workflow spanning QC, data transformation and analysis. LymphoSeq2, an R package for AIRR-Seq data exploration, was used to implement custom analyses. Four samples that yielded fewer than 5000 total TRB sequences were excluded, so that some 190 HIV repertoires were analyzed. Among the 180 to 200 retained HIV repertoires, some 60 were collected before ART initiation and about 130 were collected after ART initiation. Repertoires were downsampled to 5000 TRB nucleotide sequences, with summary statistics averaged over 100 downsampling iterations. Only TRB sequences with CDR3 regions of at least seven amino acids were retained for analysis. Two measures captured diversity: a Shannon entropy-derived clonality score and the Gini coefficient. Repertoire networks linked the top 5000 CDR3 amino acid sequences whenever two sequences differed by an edit distance of one. For TRB CDR3 amino acid sequences, antigen specificity groups and MHC restriction were predicted with GLIPH2. Known CMV, EBV, HIV or tissue antigen associations were flagged by matching CDR3 amino acid sequences against VDJdb and McPAS-TCR. Pre-ART, post-ART and control groups were compared with Wilcoxon signed-rank tests and Holm-Bonferroni correction. TCRdb obtained this table from immuneACCESS and retained in-frame rearrangements with V and J assigned. These tables miss some clones; where compared with another copy, unresolved V genes account for less than half of the shortfall, and the remainder is unexplained. The V and J calls and clone size come from that table; D and trimming were worked out from the DNA. This sample has about 31,000 clones in its table, and approximately 91% of those were observed once. The ten largest clonotypes hold more than 6.5% of the sample.

The source material was unsorted PBMCs, sampled around 5 years before starting antiretroviral therapy. The TCR sequence derives from a man aged 45-65 years with HIV. The sequence links TRBV5-1 to TRBJ2-3, with 8 bases aligning to TRBD2. The CDR3: CASSDGRATDTQYF. In nucleotides, the sequence is TGCGCCAGCAGCGACGGGAGGGCCACAGATACGCAGTATTTT.